A selection of T cell receptor beta chains follows, all from one sample in a study of blood T cell repertoires in COVID-19. Sequencing was performed with immunoSEQ multiplex PCR; in TCRdb, only in-frame clones are kept and a portion is missing. Of 130,000 to 150,000 clones listed, 84% are singletons. The sample comprised PBMCs or T cells enriched from blood (not recorded which). These receptors all stem from a man aged 40-50 years with acute COVID-19. Both conserved end residues are part of each CDR3. D genes are given only for firm matches. Part of the rows lack a size; the others show once, few, many or a class for expanded clones.

CDR3: CASSTTSGGAGHEQYF; DNA: TGTGCCAGCAGCACTACTAGCGGGGGGGCCGGTCACGAGCAGTACTTC; size: few; D: TRBD2; V: TRBV5-6; J: TRBJ2-7
CDR3: CASSEPRDFSPLHF; DNA: TGTGCCAGCAGTGAACCCCGGGACTTCTCACCCCTCCACTTT; size: -; D: -; V: TRBV6-1; J: TRBJ1-6
CDR3: CASSLIGLAGLNSYEQYF; DNA: TGTGCCAGCAGTTTAATAGGACTAGCGGGATTAAACTCCTACGAGCAGTACTTC; size: -; D: TRBD2; V: TRBV28; J: TRBJ2-7
CDR3: CASSSKDRAGYNEQFF; DNA: TGTGCCAGTAGTTCCAAGGACAGGGCAGGGTACAATGAGCAGTTCTTC; size: once; D: TRBD1; V: TRBV19; J: TRBJ2-1
CDR3: CASSGRDRDYNSPLHF; DNA: TGTGCCAGCAGTGGTCGGGACAGGGACTATAATTCACCCCTCCACTTT; size: few; D: TRBD1; V: TRBV6-1; J: TRBJ1-6
CDR3: CASSGWTSGGVYQETQYF; DNA: TGTGCCAGCAGTGGCTGGACTAGCGGGGGCGTGTACCAAGAGACCCAGTACTTC; size: -; D: TRBD2; V: TRBV6-2/TRBV6-3; J: TRBJ2-5
CDR3: CASSLASGAGSDTQYF; DNA: TGTGCCAGCAGCTTAGCAAGTGGGGCAGGTTCAGATACGCAGTATTTT; size: -; D: -; V: TRBV7-2; J: TRBJ2-3
CDR3: CSANEGSTEAFF; DNA: TGCAGCGCTAACGAGGGTTCCACTGAAGCTTTCTTT; size: -; D: -; V: TRBV29-1; J: TRBJ1-1
CDR3: CASSSYRDKPYEQYF; DNA: TGTGCCAGCAGTTCGTACCGGGACAAACCCTACGAGCAGTACTTC; size: -; D: -; V: TRBV28; J: TRBJ2-7
CDR3: CASSIGLAGSNEQFF; DNA: TGTGCCAGCAGCATTGGCCTAGCGGGGTCCAATGAGCAGTTCTTC; size: -; D: TRBD2; V: TRBV7-2; J: TRBJ2-1
CDR3: CASSLEGGGPDTQYF; DNA: TGTGCCAGCAGCTTAGAAGGAGGCGGCCCAGATACGCAGTATTTT; size: few; D: -; V: TRBV11-2; J: TRBJ2-3
CDR3: CSGLSRELSTDTQYF; DNA: TGCAGCGGGCTATCGCGGGAACTTAGCACAGATACGCAGTATTTT; size: once; D: -; V: TRBV29-1; J: TRBJ2-3
CDR3: CASSPREKLEAFF; DNA: TGCGCCAGCAGCCCCCGCGAGAAGCTTGAAGCTTTCTTT; size: -; D: -; V: TRBV4-1; J: TRBJ1-1
CDR3: CASGKQQGYEQYF; DNA: TGCGCCAGCGGCAAACAACAGGGCTACGAGCAGTACTTC; size: -; D: -; V: TRBV4-1; J: TRBJ2-7
CDR3: CASSSAGGNTIYF; DNA: TGTGCCAGCAGCTCGGCAGGGGGAAACACCATATATTTT; size: -; D: -; V: TRBV9; J: TRBJ1-3
CDR3: CATSRGQGLLYEQYF; DNA: TGTGCCACCAGCAGAGGACAGGGCCTTCTCTACGAGCAGTACTTC; size: -; D: TRBD1; V: TRBV15; J: TRBJ2-7
CDR3: CASSSTGSTNEKLFF; DNA: TGTGCCAGCAGTTCGACAGGATCAACTAATGAAAAACTGTTTTTT; size: -; D: -; V: TRBV6-5; J: TRBJ1-4
CDR3: CASGGQGDYGYTF; DNA: TGTGCCAGCGGGGGACAGGGTGACTATGGCTACACCTTC; size: -; D: TRBD1; V: TRBV12-3/TRBV12-4; J: TRBJ1-2
CDR3: CASSPRAGGGNQPQHF; DNA: TGTGCCAGCAGTCCCCGAGCGGGGGGGGGCAATCAGCCCCAGCATTTT; size: -; D: -; V: TRBV27; J: TRBJ1-5
CDR3: CASTQWAGGVNEQFF; DNA: TGTGCCAGTACCCAGTGGGCGGGGGGGGTCAATGAGCAGTTCTTC; size: -; D: TRBD2; V: TRBV19; J: TRBJ2-1
CDR3: CATSGPTSGGPNTGELFF; DNA: TGTGCCACCAGTGGCCCCACTAGCGGGGGCCCGAACACCGGGGAGCTGTTTTTT; size: -; D: TRBD2; V: TRBV24-1; J: TRBJ2-2
CDR3: CASSPETGPYEQYF; DNA: TGTGCCAGCTCACCTGAGACAGGGCCCTACGAGCAGTACTTC; size: -; D: TRBD1; V: TRBV18; J: TRBJ2-7
CDR3: CSPENDEKLFF; DNA: TGCAGTCCCGAGAATGATGAAAAACTGTTTTTT; size: -; D: -; V: TRBV20-1; J: TRBJ1-4
CDR3: CASSEAGTGEKLFF; DNA: TGTGCCAGCAGTGAGGCCGGGACAGGGGAAAAACTGTTTTTT; size: -; D: TRBD1; V: TRBV6-1; J: TRBJ1-4
CDR3: CATVSGSNRATSGNTIYF; DNA: TGTGCCACAGTCAGTGGGTCTAACAGGGCGACCTCTGGAAACACCATATATTTT; size: few; D: -; V: TRBV2; J: TRBJ1-3
CDR3: CSVSTGTGSTEAFF; DNA: TGCAGCGTAAGTACCGGGACAGGGAGTACTGAAGCTTTCTTT; size: once; D: TRBD1; V: TRBV29-1; J: TRBJ1-1
CDR3: CASSQDVRSLEKLFF; DNA: TGTGCCAGCAGCCAAGATGTTCGCAGTTTGGAAAAACTGTTTTTT; size: -; D: -; V: TRBV3-1/TRBV3-2; J: TRBJ1-4
CDR3: CASSPGTPGLALSYNEQFF; DNA: TGTGCCAGCAGCCCCGGGACACCAGGACTAGCGCTTTCCTACAATGAGCAGTTCTTC; size: -; D: TRBD2; V: TRBV5-5; J: TRBJ2-1
CDR3: CASSFERGDYEQYF; DNA: TGTGCCAGCAGTTTCGAGCGGGGAGACTACGAGCAGTACTTC; size: -; D: TRBD2; V: TRBV27; J: TRBJ2-7